This T cell receptor (beta chain) appears in the sequencing data of a study of early stage breast cancer tumors. Study information: The ER+/PR+/HER2- tumors included 7 to 9 ductal and a handful of lobular carcinomas.

TCRdb's table, derived via immunoSEQ multiplex PCR, lists solely in-frame clones and lacks some. The data contain roughly 60,000 clones, 60% to 85% of them singletons. Per germline, CDR1 SSHAT and CDR2 FNYEAQ (reference sequence). The CDR3 is 15 residues long. On this clone itself: Its antigen is unknown. A junction end diverges from the germline sequence, so it may reflect a read error.

Study results and limitations: Most shared enriched TCRB sequences were commonly generated ones. Blood repertoires resembled normal breast more than tumor.

The sequenced sample was blood. This TCR was recovered from a person aged 30 to 40 with breast cancer. J is TRBJ2-3 and V is TRBV7-7; a possible D gene is TRBD1 (6 bases). The CDR3 sequence is CASSLAGQFTDTQYF. CDR3 in DNA: TGTGCTAGCAGCTTAGCCGGACAGTTCACAGATACGCAGTATTTT.